The subject of this entry is one T cell receptor beta chain. Its antigen is still unknown. The data were obtained in a study of T cells expressing NK-cell markers. Across the study: The TCR beta repertoires were obtained from sorted CD3+CD56+NKG2C+, CD3+CD56+NKG2C- and CD3+CD56-NKG2C+ T cells. Seropositivity for HCMV was found in most of the eight sequenced donors, with one seronegative.

cDNA encoding TCR beta was synthesized via 5'RACE template switching incorporating UMIs. TCRdb reprocessed the 5' RACE reads, keeping one entry per CDR3 protein, no DNA. This sample carries 500,000 to 600,000 distinct CDR3 sequences, with approximately 4% going to the ten biggest clones. This CDR3 has 14 residues. Germline CDR1 is SQVTM and CDR2 is ANQGSEA. Study-wide points: Whether expanded NKG2C+ T cell clones were HCMV specific stayed uncertain.

Sequencing was carried out using blood T cells: a sorted CD56 or NKG2C T cell subset, CD4+ or CD8+ T cells, or bulk PBMC T cells (not recorded which). The genes are TRBV29-1 and TRBJ2-1; TCRdb's D gene call, TRBD2, goes unchecked for lack of DNA. This sequence originates from a man aged 18 to 30 in good health. CDR3: CSLQASGRAVRQFF.